This T cell receptor (beta chain) is from a study of T cells in Graves' hyperthyroidism and ophthalmopathy (dated by TCRdb to the late 2010s). A note on the overall study: Peripheral blood was sampled at the time of initial diagnosis, prior to any treatment. A discovery cohort of about a hundred patients, 43 with Graves' ophthalmopathy and more than 55 with stable Graves' hyperthyroidism, was used to find distinguishing TCR V-J signatures. Thyroid tissue and blood T-cell repertoires from about 6 Graves' hyperthyroidism patients were also compared in the study. An independent validation cohort of 18 to 20 hyperthyroidism patients and 17 patients who later progressed to ophthalmopathy tested prospective prediction of ophthalmopathy. After blood sampling, hyperthyroidism patients were treated with methimazole at a starting dose of 30 mg daily, and ophthalmopathy patients were treated with high-dose intravenous methylprednisolone. The 75 to 100 discovery patients were divided at random into training and test sets in a 7:3 ratio. TCR Vbeta CDR3 sequencing of 130 to 150 peripheral blood samples (about 45 ophthalmopathy, approximately 80 hyperthyroidism and some 17 progressor patients) is reported in the paper. The paper's findings and limits, for the study overall: In validation, the model predicted progression to ophthalmopathy a median of roughly six months before onset, with 70% to 71% sensitivity and about 75% specificity. Most expanded thyroid clonotypes (frequency above 0.001) were also found in blood, which suggests that blood repertoires may mirror thyroid immune responses. No statistical method was used to fix the sample size in advance, and group allocation was not hidden from the investigators. A model built on a 13 V-J signature distinguished ophthalmopathy from stable hyperthyroidism, reaching 85% to 90% sensitivity and around 82% specificity in cross-validation and 80%/75% in testing.

Amplification of TCR beta CDR3 regions was carried out from RNA transcripts. A first-round RT-PCR of the TCR CDR3 used the HTBI primer set with the Qiagen OneStep RT-PCR kit. A second multiplex PCR round built the libraries, followed by size selection and purification. The libraries were sequenced on an Illumina HiSeq2000 using paired-end 100 bp reads. Regarding the original processing steps: SOAPnuke was used to process the raw data, with reads discarded if the reads contained adapters or uncalled bases, had a mean Phred below 15, or lacked an exact constant-primer or identifier match. High-quality paired reads were merged using COPE v1.2.5, and each unique nucleotide sequence was defined as a clonotype. MiTCR v1.1 was used to align clonotypes to the IMGT TRBV, TRBD and TRBJ reference segments. Only V-J combinations with frequency above 0.0001, covering roughly 99% of repertoires, were analysed. A TCS score was defined as the ratio of F50 (clonal expansion) to E x V (chaos), with BLOSUM62-based TCRdist applied between CDR3 peptides within each V-J. Welch's t-statistics and random forest reduced 500 to 650 V-J features to 13, which were used in a naive Bayes classifier (R e1071). Using fastp at Q25 and MiXCR, TCRdb reprocessed the public reads and kept productive beta chains. Identical CDR3 proteins give one entry, which carries the most common genes and DNA. The V and J calls here are based on TCRdb, not the publication. The sample has fewer than 900,000 distinct CDR3 sequences on record, 18% of them singletons. The ten largest account for 16% of the sample.

Hyperthyroidism patients were newly diagnosed, had a disease duration of under 2 months, and were aged 18 to 65 years. Any patient with an uncontrolled infection, another autoimmune disease, pregnancy or lactation was excluded. Diagnoses were established on the basis of clinical symptoms, serum thyroxine and TRAb, thyroid ultrasound, and orbital computed tomography. For progressor patients, blood was drawn at the first diagnosis of hyperthyroidism, before any ophthalmopathy symptoms had appeared. PBMCs were separated from approximately 10 ml of fresh peripheral blood using Ficoll-Paque density gradient centrifugation. Progressor patients were initially diagnosed with Graves' hyperthyroidism and developed ophthalmopathy during follow-up. Trizol reagent was used to extract total RNA, and RNA quality was then checked on an Agilent 2100 Bioanalyzer. This clonotype was observed a handful of times. Its antigen specificity is not known. Base qualities are not provided; no much larger clone lies one nucleotide away.

Specimen: blood. The source of this sequence is a woman aged 45-65 years with Graves' hyperthyroidism that later progressed to Graves' ophthalmopathy.

The CDR3 protein sequence reads: CSVESPMGQGNTGELFF. The DNA sequence is TGCAGCGTTGAAAGCCCGATGGGACAGGGGAACACCGGGGAGCTGTTTTTT. The sequence links TRBV29-1 to TRBJ2-2; the junction holds 9 bases that match TRBD1. CDR1 and CDR2 are read off the germline V gene as SQVTM and ANQGSEA. V is trimmed back by 2 bases and J by 1 base, and the junction contains 8 bases that no gene match accounts for. Counted from cysteine to phenylalanine, this CDR3 has 17 amino acids. The read is trimmed to its CDR3 DNA, 51 bases read in frame from base 1.